A selection of T cell receptor beta chains follows, all from one sample in a study of blood T cell repertoires in COVID-19. Clones were read by immunoSEQ multiplex PCR, and TCRdb kept only the in-frame ones, dropping some. Among approximately 450,000 clones, 70% to 90% were seen once, and the ten largest hold roughly 1.8%. Sequencing was carried out using PBMCs or T cells enriched from blood (not recorded which). All receptors derive from a woman aged 18-30 years with acute COVID-19. CDR3s include the opening cysteine and the closing phenylalanine or tryptophan. The D gene is left open where the match is weak. A clone size is listed for some rows: how often the clone was seen (once, few, many), or a class if it is expanded.

J gene,D gene,clone size,CDR3 length,V gene,CDR3 protein,CDR3 DNA
TRBJ2-7,.,.,14,TRBV7-2,CASSLGQGIYEQYF,TGTGCCAGCAGCTTAGGCCAGGGGATATACGAGCAGTACTTC
TRBJ1-2,TRBD1,once,17,TRBV9,CASSVAKGQGKEYGYTF,TGTGCCAGCAGCGTAGCGAAGGGACAGGGAAAAGAATATGGCTACACCTTC
TRBJ2-5,TRBD1,.,15,TRBV9,CASSRRDRGRETQYF,TGTGCCAGCAGCAGAAGGGACAGGGGGCGAGAGACCCAGTACTTC
TRBJ2-7,.,.,11,TRBV12-3/TRBV12-4,CASSNRAEQYF,TGTGCCAGCAGCAACAGGGCCGAGCAGTACTTC
TRBJ2-1,TRBD1,.,18,TRBV15,CATSTGTGGRGRDNEQFF,TGTGCCACCAGCACCGGGACAGGGGGACGTGGGAGGGACAATGAGCAGTTCTTC
TRBJ2-1,TRBD2,.,13,TRBV30,CAWRLALYNEQFF,TGTGCCTGGAGACTAGCGCTATACAATGAGCAGTTCTTC
TRBJ1-5,.,.,13,TRBV9,CASSVGSNQPQHF,TGTGCCAGCAGCGTAGGTTCTAATCAGCCCCAGCATTTT
TRBJ1-1,.,.,13,TRBV12-3/TRBV12-4,CASSPQGMTEAFF,TGTGCCAGCAGTCCCCAGGGGATGACTGAAGCTTTCTTT
TRBJ2-1,TRBD1,.,14,TRBV6-6,CASRGQGAHNEQFF,TGTGCCAGCAGAGGACAGGGGGCGCACAATGAGCAGTTCTTC
TRBJ1-1,.,.,16,TRBV4-3,CASSQVLGAGYTEAFF,TGCGCCAGCAGCCAAGTCCTGGGGGCCGGGTACACTGAAGCTTTCTTT
TRBJ2-1,TRBD2,.,15,TRBV7-3,CASSSERGYDSEQFF,TGTGCCAGCAGCTCCGAGCGGGGGTATGATAGTGAGCAGTTCTTC
TRBJ2-5,.,.,13,TRBV29-1,CSVTPGAVETQYF,TGCAGCGTCACTCCGGGAGCCGTGGAGACCCAGTACTTC
TRBJ1-4,.,.,15,TRBV7-9,CASSLIRATNEKLFF,TGTGCCAGCAGCTTAATACGGGCAACTAATGAAAAACTGTTTTTT
TRBJ2-7,TRBD1,.,14,TRBV7-9,CASSHGTGGHEQYF,TGTGCCAGCAGCCACGGGACAGGGGGTCACGAGCAGTACTTC
TRBJ1-5,TRBD1,.,17,TRBV6-2/TRBV6-3,CASSARQGLHSNQPQHF,TGTGCCAGCAGTGCCCGACAGGGGTTGCATAGCAATCAGCCCCAGCATTTT
TRBJ1-2,.,.,13,TRBV5-1,CASSTDSSYGYTF,TGCGCCAGCAGTACGGACAGTTCCTATGGCTACACCTTC
TRBJ1-2,.,.,15,TRBV7-9,CASSLARREGYGYTF,TGTGCCAGCAGCTTAGCGCGGAGGGAAGGCTATGGCTACACCTTC
TRBJ1-2,TRBD1,few,13,TRBV15,CATSGQGDYGYTF,TGTGCCACCAGCGGACAGGGGGACTATGGCTACACCTTC
TRBJ1-2,.,.,14,TRBV11-2,CASTPIGGGYGYTF,TGTGCCAGTACCCCGATCGGGGGAGGCTATGGCTACACCTTC
TRBJ2-2,.,.,13,TRBV6-5,CASSYSRSGELFF,TGTGCCAGCAGTTACTCCCGGTCCGGGGAGCTGTTTTTT
TRBJ2-1,.,.,11,TRBV28,CASSLGGIRFF,TGTGCCAGCAGTTTAGGCGGGATTAGGTTCTTC
TRBJ2-3,TRBD1,.,14,TRBV20-1,CSASLSGGAHTQYF,TGCAGTGCTAGTCTTTCAGGGGGCGCCCATACGCAGTATTTT
TRBJ2-1,.,once,15,TRBV18,CASSPSRGSSNEQFF,TGTGCCAGCTCACCATCCAGGGGATCCTCTAATGAGCAGTTCTTC
TRBJ2-7,TRBD1,.,19,TRBV28,CASSFQISLQDRANYEQYF,TGTGCCAGCAGTTTCCAGATCTCACTCCAAGACAGGGCAAACTACGAGCAGTACTTC
TRBJ2-4,TRBD1,.,18,TRBV10-1,CASSEGTGGADDRNIQYF,TGCGCCAGCAGTGAAGGGACAGGGGGCGCAGACGATCGAAACATTCAGTACTTC
TRBJ2-1,TRBD1,.,14,TRBV30,CAWSRDRVDNEQFF,TGTGCCTGGAGCCGCGACAGGGTGGACAATGAGCAGTTCTTC
TRBJ2-7,.,.,14,TRBV9,CASSVGRAKDEQYF,TGTGCCAGCAGCGTCGGCAGGGCAAAGGACGAGCAGTACTTC
TRBJ1-2,TRBD1,.,15,TRBV20-1,CSASVPTRGLEGYTF,TGCAGTGCTAGTGTCCCAACCAGGGGGCTAGAAGGCTACACCTTC
TRBJ1-2,.,.,15,TRBV5-1,CASSLVQGRQYGYTF,TGCGCCAGCAGCTTGGTACAGGGCCGACAGTATGGCTACACCTTC
TRBJ1-2,.,.,13,TRBV4-2,CASSGLGDYGYTF,TGTGCCAGCAGCGGTCTAGGTGACTATGGCTACACCTTC